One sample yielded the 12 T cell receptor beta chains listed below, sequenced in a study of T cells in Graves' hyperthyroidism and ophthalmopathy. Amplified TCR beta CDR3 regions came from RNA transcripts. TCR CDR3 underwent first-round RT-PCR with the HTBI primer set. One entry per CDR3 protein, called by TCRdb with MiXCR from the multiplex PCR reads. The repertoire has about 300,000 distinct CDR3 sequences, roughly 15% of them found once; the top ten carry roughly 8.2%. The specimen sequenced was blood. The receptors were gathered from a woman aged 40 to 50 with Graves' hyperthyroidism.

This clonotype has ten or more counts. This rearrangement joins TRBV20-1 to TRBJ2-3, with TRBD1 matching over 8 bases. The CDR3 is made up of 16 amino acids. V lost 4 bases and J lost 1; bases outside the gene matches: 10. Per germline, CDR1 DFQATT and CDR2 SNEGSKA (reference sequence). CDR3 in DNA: TGCAGTGCTAAACCTTCGGACAGGGTCGGCACAGATACGCAGTATTTT. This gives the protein CSAKPSDRVGTDTQYF.

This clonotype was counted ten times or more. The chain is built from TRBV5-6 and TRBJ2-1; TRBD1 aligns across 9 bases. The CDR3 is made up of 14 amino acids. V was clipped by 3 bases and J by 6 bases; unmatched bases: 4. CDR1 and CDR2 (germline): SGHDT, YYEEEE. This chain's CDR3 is CASSSGQGSNEQFF. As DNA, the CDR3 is TGTGCCAGCAGCTCGGGACAGGGTAGCAATGAGCAGTTCTTC.

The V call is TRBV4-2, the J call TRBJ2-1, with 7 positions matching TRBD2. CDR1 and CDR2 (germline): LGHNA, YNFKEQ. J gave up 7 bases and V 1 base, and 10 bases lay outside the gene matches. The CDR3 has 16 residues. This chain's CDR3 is CASSQVYSGAQNEQFF. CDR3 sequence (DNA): TGTGCCAGCAGCCAAGTATACAGCGGGGCCCAGAATGAGCAGTTCTTC.

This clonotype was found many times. CDR3 bases: TGTGCCACCAGCAGCCACCGTAGCACAGATACGCAGTATTTT. Translated, it gives CATSSHRSTDTQYF. The V call is TRBV15, the J call TRBJ2-3; D ambiguous. V dropped 3 bases and J dropped 0 bases, with 7 bases sitting between them. The CDR3 extends over 14 amino acids. In germline, CDR1 is LNHNV, CDR2 YYDKDF (reference sequence). Complete variable domain (other parts from reference TRBV15 and TRBJ2-3): DAMVIQNPRYQVTQFGKPVTLSCSQTLNHNVMYWYQQKSSQAPKLLFHYYDKDFNNEADTPDNFQSRRPNTSFCFLDIRSPGLGDTAMYLCATSSHRSTDTQYFGPGTRLTVL.

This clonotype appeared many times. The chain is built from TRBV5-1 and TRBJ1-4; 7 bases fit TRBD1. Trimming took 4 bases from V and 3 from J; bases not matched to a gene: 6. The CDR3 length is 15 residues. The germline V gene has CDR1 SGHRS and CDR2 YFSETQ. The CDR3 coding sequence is TGCGCCAGCAGCACGTCGCAGGGGGCTAATGAAAAACTGTTTTTT. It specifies CASSTSQGANEKLFF.

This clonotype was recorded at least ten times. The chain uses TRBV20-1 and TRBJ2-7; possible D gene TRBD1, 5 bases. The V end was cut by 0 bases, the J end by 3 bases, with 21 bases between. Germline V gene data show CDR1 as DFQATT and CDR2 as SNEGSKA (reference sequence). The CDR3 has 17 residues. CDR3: CSAREIRAGLTYYEQYF. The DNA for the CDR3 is TGCAGTGCTAGAGAAATCAGAGCAGGGCTAACCTACTACGAGCAGTACTTC.

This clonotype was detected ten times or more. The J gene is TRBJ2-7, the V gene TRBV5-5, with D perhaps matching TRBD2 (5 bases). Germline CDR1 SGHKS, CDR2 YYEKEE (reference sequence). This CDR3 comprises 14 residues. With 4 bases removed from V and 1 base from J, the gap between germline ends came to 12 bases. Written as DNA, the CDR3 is TGTGCCAGCAGCACATGGACGGGGTCCTACGAGCAGTACTTC. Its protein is CASSTWTGSYEQYF.

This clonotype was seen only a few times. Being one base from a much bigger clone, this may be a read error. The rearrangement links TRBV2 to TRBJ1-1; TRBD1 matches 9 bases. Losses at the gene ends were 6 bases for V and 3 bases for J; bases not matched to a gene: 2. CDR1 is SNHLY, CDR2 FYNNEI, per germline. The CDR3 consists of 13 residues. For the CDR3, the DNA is TGTGCCAGCAGGGGGACAGGGTACACTGAAGCTTTCTTT. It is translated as CASRGTGYTEAFF.

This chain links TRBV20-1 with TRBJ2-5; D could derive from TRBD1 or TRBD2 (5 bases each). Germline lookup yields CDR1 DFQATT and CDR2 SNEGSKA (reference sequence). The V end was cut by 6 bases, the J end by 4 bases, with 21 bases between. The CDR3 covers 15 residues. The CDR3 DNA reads TGCAGTGCCCTTAGGGACCTAGCCGGAGGAGAGACCCAGTACTTC. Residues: CSALRDLAGGETQYF.

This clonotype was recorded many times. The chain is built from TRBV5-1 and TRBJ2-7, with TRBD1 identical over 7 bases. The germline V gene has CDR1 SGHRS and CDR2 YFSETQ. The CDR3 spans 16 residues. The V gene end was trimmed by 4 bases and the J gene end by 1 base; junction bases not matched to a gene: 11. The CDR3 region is CASSPNTGVRSYEQYF. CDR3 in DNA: TGCGCCAGCAGCCCTAATACAGGGGTTAGGTCCTACGAGCAGTACTTC.

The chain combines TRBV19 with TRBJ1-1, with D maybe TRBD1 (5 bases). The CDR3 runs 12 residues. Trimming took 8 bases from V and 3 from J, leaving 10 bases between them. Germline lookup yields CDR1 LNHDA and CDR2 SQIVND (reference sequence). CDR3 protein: CASVQGYTEAFF. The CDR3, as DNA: TGTGCCAGTGTTCAGGGATACACTGAAGCTTTCTTT.

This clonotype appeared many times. The CDR3 protein is CASRDISSNQPQHF. CDR3 bases: TGTGCCAGCAGGGACATTTCTAGCAATCAGCCCCAGCATTTT. This sequence joins TRBV3-1 and TRBJ1-5; tentative D call: TRBD1 (5 bases). The CDR3 is 14 residues long. V was trimmed by 6 bases and J by 0 bases, leaving 9 bases between them. Germline assignment: CDR1 LGHDT and CDR2 YNNKEL (reference sequence).